These T cell receptor beta chains were read from a single sample in a study of glioma-infiltrating T cells. TCRdb reanalysed the multiplex PCR reads using MiXCR and keeps one entry per CDR3 protein. Of more than 90,000 distinct CDR3 sequences listed, around 40% were seen once; the top ten hold 35% to 40%. The sample taken for sequencing was glioma tissue, nonneoplastic brain tissue, or PBMCs (not recorded which). The origin of the receptors is a human donor with low-grade glioma or glioblastoma, undergoing nonglioma brain surgery, or in good health (not recorded which). CDR3s include the opening cysteine and the closing phenylalanine or tryptophan. The order of the fields is V gene, J gene, clone size, D gene, CDR3 DNA, CDR3 protein. The D gene is left open where the match is weak. Clone size is given for some rows only: seen once, a few or many times, or a class if the clone is expanded.

V gene: TRBV12-3/TRBV12-4; J gene: TRBJ2-1; clone size: NA; D gene: NA; CDR3 DNA: TGTGTCAGCAGTTTAAGGGGAGGCACCGGGGAGCTGTTCTTC; CDR3 protein: CVSSLRGGTGELFF
V gene: TRBV12-3/TRBV12-4; J gene: TRBJ2-1; clone size: many; D gene: TRBD2; CDR3 DNA: TGTGCCAGCAGTTTTTCGGGGGGTCCCTACAATGAGCAGTTCTTC; CDR3 protein: CASSFSGGPYNEQFF
V gene: TRBV5-4; J gene: TRBJ2-7; clone size: NA; D gene: TRBD1; CDR3 DNA: TGTGCCAGCAGCTCTCCGAGACAGGGCCACGAGCAGTACTTC; CDR3 protein: CASSSPRQGHEQYF
V gene: TRBV20-1; J gene: TRBJ2-3; clone size: once; D gene: TRBD2; CDR3 DNA: TGCAGTGCTACTCTGCTAGCGGGAGTTGCCGATAAGCAGTATTTT; CDR3 protein: CSATLLAGVADKQYF
V gene: TRBV7-2; J gene: TRBJ1-5; clone size: many; D gene: NA; CDR3 DNA: TGTGCCAGTACATATAGCAATCAGCCCCAGCATTTT; CDR3 protein: CASTYSNQPQHF
V gene: TRBV6-2/TRBV6-3; J gene: TRBJ2-1; clone size: many; D gene: NA; CDR3 DNA: TGTGCCAGCAGTTACGAGTTCCCAGGATACAATGAGCAGTTCTTC; CDR3 protein: CASSYEFPGYNEQFF
V gene: TRBV27; J gene: TRBJ1-4; clone size: many; D gene: TRBD1; CDR3 DNA: TGTGCCAGCAGCGACAGGGAAGGAGAAAAACTGTTTTTT; CDR3 protein: CASSDREGEKLFF
V gene: TRBV19; J gene: TRBJ2-5; clone size: many; D gene: NA; CDR3 DNA: TGTGCCAGTAGTGCTGGTCCCTCGTCGGAGACCCAGTACTTC; CDR3 protein: CASSAGPSSETQYF
V gene: TRBV6-1; J gene: TRBJ2-1; clone size: many; D gene: NA; CDR3 DNA: TGTGCCAGCAGTACTCCAACGGGGCTTTCCTACAATGAGCAGTTCTTC; CDR3 protein: CASSTPTGLSYNEQFF
V gene: TRBV15; J gene: TRBJ2-1; clone size: many; D gene: NA; CDR3 DNA: TGTGCCACCAGCAGAGTCCAGAACAATGAGCAGTTCTTC; CDR3 protein: CATSRVQNNEQFF
V gene: TRBV3-1; J gene: TRBJ2-2; clone size: many; D gene: NA; CDR3 DNA: TGTGCCAGCAGCCAAGATGTCAGGGCCACCGGGGAGCTGTTTTTT; CDR3 protein: CASSQDVRATGELFF
V gene: TRBV7-6; J gene: TRBJ2-7; clone size: NA; D gene: NA; CDR3 DNA: TGTGCCAGTAGCCACCCGGGGATGTGGTACGAGCAGTACTTC; CDR3 protein: CASSHPGMWYEQYF
V gene: TRBV24-1; J gene: TRBJ2-3; clone size: many; D gene: NA; CDR3 DNA: TGTGCCACCAGTGGATTTGGAGATACGCAGTATTTT; CDR3 protein: CATSGFGDTQYF
V gene: TRBV20-1; J gene: TRBJ1-1; clone size: many; D gene: NA; CDR3 DNA: TGCAGTGCTACCAAACCTACAGGGTACCCATCTAACTCTGAAGCTTTCTTT; CDR3 protein: CSATKPTGYPSNSEAFF
V gene: TRBV5-4; J gene: TRBJ2-3; clone size: many; D gene: NA; CDR3 DNA: TGTGCCAGCAGCCAAACACAAGGAGATACGCAGTATTTT; CDR3 protein: CASSQTQGDTQYF
V gene: TRBV20-1; J gene: TRBJ2-2; clone size: NA; D gene: TRBD1; CDR3 DNA: TGCAGTGCCATTTGGGGATCAGGGGGCGCCGGGGAGCTATTTTTT; CDR3 protein: CSAIWGSGGAGELFF
V gene: TRBV15; J gene: TRBJ1-2; clone size: medium-sized; D gene: NA; CDR3 DNA: TGTGCCACCAGCCGGGGGTCCAATGGCTACACCTTC; CDR3 protein: CATSRGSNGYTF
V gene: TRBV5-5; J gene: TRBJ2-7; clone size: NA; D gene: NA; CDR3 DNA: TGTGCCAGCAGCTTAGGGCGAGATTCCTCCTACGAGCAGTACTTC; CDR3 protein: CASSLGRDSSYEQYF
V gene: TRBV29-1; J gene: TRBJ2-3; clone size: NA; D gene: TRBD1; CDR3 DNA: TGCAGCGTCCTGAAAGGGGGCCTCACAGATACGCAGTATTTT; CDR3 protein: CSVLKGGLTDTQYF
V gene: TRBV7-3; J gene: TRBJ1-1; clone size: many; D gene: NA; CDR3 DNA: TGTGCCAGCAGCGACACACGGAACACTGAAGCTTTCTTT; CDR3 protein: CASSDTRNTEAFF
V gene: TRBV6-2/TRBV6-3; J gene: TRBJ2-3; clone size: many; D gene: TRBD2; CDR3 DNA: TGTGCCAGCGGAGCGTCTAGCGGGACTAGCACAGATACGCAGTATTTT; CDR3 protein: CASGASSGTSTDTQYF
V gene: TRBV29-1; J gene: TRBJ2-7; clone size: many; D gene: NA; CDR3 DNA: TGCAGCGTTGGACAGATCTCCTACGAGCAGTACTTC; CDR3 protein: CSVGQISYEQYF
V gene: TRBV7-9; J gene: TRBJ2-1; clone size: many; D gene: TRBD2; CDR3 DNA: TGTGCCAGCAGCTTAGGTGCGGGAGCTGGCTACAATGAGCAGTTCTTC; CDR3 protein: CASSLGAGAGYNEQFF
V gene: TRBV7-2; J gene: TRBJ2-4; clone size: NA; D gene: NA; CDR3 DNA: TGTGCCAGCAGTCGACAGCAGCGTTGCATGCAGTACTTC; CDR3 protein: CASSRQQRCMQYF
V gene: TRBV28; J gene: TRBJ2-2; clone size: many; D gene: TRBD1; CDR3 DNA: TGTGCCAGCATACAGGGGGTGAGGATCGGGGAGCTGTTTTTT; CDR3 protein: CASIQGVRIGELFF
V gene: TRBV13; J gene: TRBJ2-1; clone size: NA; D gene: NA; CDR3 DNA: TGTGCCAGCAGGGGGGACAATGAGCAGTTCTTC; CDR3 protein: CASRGDNEQFF
V gene: TRBV2; J gene: TRBJ1-3; clone size: many; D gene: NA; CDR3 DNA: TGTGCCAGCAGGGTCTCTGGAAACACCATATATTTT; CDR3 protein: CASRVSGNTIYF
V gene: TRBV20-1; J gene: TRBJ2-1; clone size: many; D gene: TRBD2; CDR3 DNA: TGCAGTGCTAGAGCCCAGGGTAGCGGGGTGTACAATGAGCAGTTCTTC; CDR3 protein: CSARAQGSGVYNEQFF
V gene: TRBV27; J gene: TRBJ2-1; clone size: many; D gene: TRBD1; CDR3 DNA: TGTGCCAGCCAGGACAGGGGGCGGGGTGAGCAGTTCTTC; CDR3 protein: CASQDRGRGEQFF
V gene: TRBV20-1; J gene: TRBJ1-2; clone size: many; D gene: TRBD1; CDR3 DNA: TGCAGTGCCAAGACAGGGTCGGAGAGCTACACCTTC; CDR3 protein: CSAKTGSESYTF
V gene: TRBV2; J gene: TRBJ2-7; clone size: many; D gene: TRBD2; CDR3 DNA: TGTGCCAGCGGTTCTATGAGCGGGAGGCGCTCCTACGAGCAGTACTTC; CDR3 protein: CASGSMSGRRSYEQYF
V gene: TRBV7-8; J gene: TRBJ1-3; clone size: many; D gene: NA; CDR3 DNA: TGTGCCAGCAGCCCCCCAGGGCAGCCTGGAAACACCATATATTTT; CDR3 protein: CASSPPGQPGNTIYF
V gene: TRBV5-4; J gene: TRBJ2-1; clone size: many; D gene: TRBD2; CDR3 DNA: TGTGCCAGCAGGTACCGACTAGCGGGGATTGGAAGCTCCTACAATGAGCAGTTCTTC; CDR3 protein: CASRYRLAGIGSSYNEQFF
V gene: TRBV4-1; J gene: TRBJ1-5; clone size: NA; D gene: NA; CDR3 DNA: TGCGCCAGTAGCCAAGATGGCCGGAATCAGCCCCAGAATTTT; CDR3 protein: CASSQDGRNQPQNF
V gene: TRBV7-2; J gene: TRBJ2-7; clone size: NA; D gene: TRBD1; CDR3 DNA: TGTGCCAGCAGCCGGGACAGGGGGCTGTACGAGCAGTACTTC; CDR3 protein: CASSRDRGLYEQYF
V gene: TRBV20-1; J gene: TRBJ1-2; clone size: NA; D gene: NA; CDR3 DNA: TGCAGTGCTAATAGGGACGGTTTGGGAAACACCTTC; CDR3 protein: CSANRDGLGNTF
V gene: TRBV2; J gene: TRBJ2-6; clone size: NA; D gene: NA; CDR3 DNA: TGTGCCAGCAGCGGAACTGGGGTCTCTGGGGCCAACGTCCAGACTTTC; CDR3 protein: CASSGTGVSGANVQTF
V gene: TRBV27; J gene: TRBJ2-1; clone size: medium-sized; D gene: NA; CDR3 DNA: TGTGCCAGCAGTTTATGGGCAGGGGTGGATGAGCAGTTCTTC; CDR3 protein: CASSLWAGVDEQFF
V gene: TRBV20-1; J gene: TRBJ1-3; clone size: NA; D gene: TRBD1; CDR3 DNA: TGCAGTGCTAGGGAGGACAGGGGAGCTGGAAACATTATATATTTT; CDR3 protein: CSAREDRGAGNIIYF
V gene: TRBV18; J gene: TRBJ2-1; clone size: many; D gene: NA; CDR3 DNA: TGTGCCAGCTCACCAGAAGGGAATGAGCAGTTCTTC; CDR3 protein: CASSPEGNEQFF
V gene: TRBV7-2; J gene: TRBJ1-1; clone size: many; D gene: NA; CDR3 DNA: TGTGCCAGCAGCTTCTTCCCGGTTCGGAACACTGAAGCTTTCTTT; CDR3 protein: CASSFFPVRNTEAFF
V gene: TRBV19; J gene: TRBJ1-1; clone size: NA; D gene: NA; CDR3 DNA: TGTGCCAGTAGTACAACTTGGAACACTGAAGCTTTCTTT; CDR3 protein: CASSTTWNTEAFF
V gene: TRBV20-1; J gene: TRBJ1-3; clone size: many; D gene: TRBD1; CDR3 DNA: TGCAGTGCTAGTCCGGGACAGGGGGCGCTGGGAAACACCATATATTTT; CDR3 protein: CSASPGQGALGNTIYF
V gene: TRBV19; J gene: TRBJ1-5; clone size: NA; D gene: NA; CDR3 DNA: TGCGCCAGTAGTACTCCCTTCGGCAATCAGCACCAGCATTTT; CDR3 protein: CASSTPFGNQHQHF
V gene: TRBV27; J gene: TRBJ2-1; clone size: NA; D gene: NA; CDR3 DNA: TGTGCCGGCAGTTTTGTGGGGATGTGTAATGAGCAGTTCTTC; CDR3 protein: CAGSFVGMCNEQFF
V gene: TRBV6-2/TRBV6-3; J gene: TRBJ2-1; clone size: many; D gene: TRBD1; CDR3 DNA: TGTGCCAGCAGTTCTATGGGACAGCTGCAGTTCTTC; CDR3 protein: CASSSMGQLQFF
V gene: TRBV29-1; J gene: TRBJ2-7; clone size: few; D gene: NA; CDR3 DNA: TGCAGCGGTGCCCGGGGCTCCTACGAGCAGTACTTC; CDR3 protein: CSGARGSYEQYF
V gene: TRBV11-2; J gene: TRBJ2-2; clone size: many; D gene: NA; CDR3 DNA: TGTGCCAGCAGCTTACGGGAAACCAAGGGGGAGCTGTTTTTT; CDR3 protein: CASSLRETKGELFF
V gene: TRBV28; J gene: TRBJ2-2; clone size: NA; D gene: NA; CDR3 DNA: TGTGCCAGCAGACTAGCATCAAACACCGGGGAGCTGTTTTTT; CDR3 protein: CASRLASNTGELFF
V gene: TRBV4-1; J gene: TRBJ2-1; clone size: many; D gene: TRBD2; CDR3 DNA: TGCGCCAGCAGCCCCGGGAGGGGTCGTAGCAATGAGCAGTTCTTC; CDR3 protein: CASSPGRGRSNEQFF
V gene: TRBV7-9; J gene: TRBJ2-3; clone size: many; D gene: TRBD2; CDR3 DNA: TGTGCCAGCAGCTCAGCCGGGACTACCACAGATACGCAGTATTTT; CDR3 protein: CASSSAGTTTDTQYF
V gene: TRBV6-1; J gene: TRBJ2-1; clone size: NA; D gene: NA; CDR3 DNA: TGTGCCAGCAGTGAAAAGGGAGGATACAATGAGCAGTTCTTC; CDR3 protein: CASSEKGGYNEQFF
V gene: TRBV6-4; J gene: TRBJ2-1; clone size: many; D gene: TRBD1; CDR3 DNA: TGTGCCAGCAGTTTAGCCCACAGGGGTGAGCAGTTCTTC; CDR3 protein: CASSLAHRGEQFF
V gene: TRBV30; J gene: TRBJ1-6; clone size: many; D gene: NA; CDR3 DNA: TGTGCCTGGAGTGTAACAGAGAATTCACCCCTCCACTTT; CDR3 protein: CAWSVTENSPLHF
V gene: TRBV10-3; J gene: TRBJ1-2; clone size: NA; D gene: NA; CDR3 DNA: TGTGCCATCAGGGGGCCAAGAAATGGCTACACCTTC; CDR3 protein: CAIRGPRNGYTF
V gene: TRBV7-2; J gene: TRBJ1-6; clone size: NA; D gene: NA; CDR3 DNA: TGTGCCAGCAGCCCCCCAGGGCGGAGCAATTCACCCATCCACTTT; CDR3 protein: CASSPPGRSNSPIHF
V gene: TRBV7-9; J gene: TRBJ1-6; clone size: many; D gene: NA; CDR3 DNA: TGTGCCAGCAGCTTAGAGGCGAATAATTCACCCCTCCACTTT; CDR3 protein: CASSLEANNSPLHF
V gene: TRBV5-1; J gene: TRBJ2-2; clone size: few; D gene: NA; CDR3 DNA: TGCGCCAGCAGACCGGACGGATCGAACACCGGGGAGCTGTTTTTT; CDR3 protein: CASRPDGSNTGELFF
V gene: TRBV6-1; J gene: TRBJ1-6; clone size: NA; D gene: TRBD1; CDR3 DNA: TGTGCAAGCAGCAAAAGGACAGGGCCGGATTCACCCCTCCACTTT; CDR3 protein: CASSKRTGPDSPLHF
V gene: TRBV10-3; J gene: TRBJ2-4; clone size: many; D gene: NA; CDR3 DNA: TGTGCCATCAGTCAGCAATTGGACAAAAACATTCAGTACTTC; CDR3 protein: CAISQQLDKNIQYF